A selection of T cell receptor beta chains follows, all from one sample in a study of T cell responses to AZD1222 COVID-19 vaccine. Some clones are missing from TCRdb's copy, which holds only in-frame ones; the method was immunoSEQ multiplex PCR. The data contain under 200,000 clones, approximately 88% of them seen just once; the ten biggest clones take up around 4.5%. Sequenced here: peripheral blood, sampled 28 days after the second AZD1222 dose. These receptors originate from an adult who received the AZD1222 COVID-19 vaccine. CDR3s include the opening cysteine and the closing phenylalanine or tryptophan. Fields, in order: CDR3 length, clone size, V gene, J gene, D gene, CDR3 DNA, CDR3 protein. A D gene is named only where the DNA matches it firmly. Clone size is not always given. Where it is, it says once, few, many or a class for expanded clones.

length: 20; size: -; V: TRBV6-2/TRBV6-3; J: TRBJ2-1; D: TRBD2; DNA: TGTGCCAGCAGTTACCTTAGGCTAGCGGGGGGACCTACCTCCTACAATGAGCAGTTCTTC; CDR3: CASSYLRLAGGPTSYNEQFF
length: 15; size: -; V: TRBV4-3; J: TRBJ2-1; D: TRBD2; DNA: TGCGCCAGCAGCCAAGACCTCCTAGCGGGGGCTGTTCCGTTCTTC; CDR3: CASSQDLLAGAVPFF
length: 13; size: -; V: TRBV6-5; J: TRBJ2-3; D: TRBD1; DNA: TGTGCCAGCGCCAGGGGGCTAGGGGATACGCAGTATTTT; CDR3: CASARGLGDTQYF
length: 15; size: -; V: TRBV5-8; J: TRBJ1-5; D: TRBD1; DNA: TGTGCCAGCAGCTCCTGGGACAGGGAAAATCAGCCCCAGCATTTT; CDR3: CASSSWDRENQPQHF
length: 13; size: few; V: TRBV11-3; J: TRBJ1-1; D: -; DNA: TGTGCCAGCAGGGCCACTGGGGACACTGAAGCTTTCTTT; CDR3: CASRATGDTEAFF
length: 16; size: -; V: TRBV5-1; J: TRBJ1-1; D: -; DNA: TGCGCCAGCAGCTTATCTGGGGGTACGATGAACACTGAAGCTTTCTTT; CDR3: CASSLSGGTMNTEAFF
length: 15; size: -; V: TRBV7-8; J: TRBJ1-2; D: -; DNA: TGTGCCAGCAGCTTAGAACCAGGCCGATCCTATGGCTACACCTTC; CDR3: CASSLEPGRSYGYTF
length: 12; size: -; V: TRBV27; J: TRBJ1-3; D: -; DNA: TGTGCCAGCAGTCCGGAAGGAAACACCATATATTTT; CDR3: CASSPEGNTIYF
length: 16; size: once; V: TRBV19; J: TRBJ1-5; D: TRBD1; DNA: TGTGCCAGTAGTCCTGGGACAGGCGGACGCAATCAGCCCCAGCATTTT; CDR3: CASSPGTGGRNQPQHF
length: 15; size: -; V: TRBV7-2; J: TRBJ1-2; D: -; DNA: TGTGCCAGCAGCATTCCAGGGACACGAATCTATGGCTACACCTTC; CDR3: CASSIPGTRIYGYTF
length: 15; size: -; V: TRBV25-1; J: TRBJ1-6; D: TRBD1; DNA: TGTGCCAGCAGGGGCACGGGACAGCTCTATTCACCCCTCCACTTT; CDR3: CASRGTGQLYSPLHF
length: 15; size: medium-sized; V: TRBV29-1; J: TRBJ1-2; D: -; DNA: TGCAGCGTTGAAGATCTGGAGGGGCTGCACTATGGCTACACCTTC; CDR3: CSVEDLEGLHYGYTF
length: 13; size: -; V: TRBV27; J: TRBJ1-2; D: -; DNA: TGTGCCAGCAGTTCCTCGTGGTTGTATGGCTACACCTTC; CDR3: CASSSSWLYGYTF
length: 14; size: -; V: TRBV7-9; J: TRBJ1-1; D: -; DNA: TGTGCCAGCAGCTTAACTGCCCTTGGGACTGAAGCTTTCTTT; CDR3: CASSLTALGTEAFF
length: 13; size: -; V: TRBV7-9; J: TRBJ2-7; D: -; DNA: TGTGCCAGCAGCTTTTCTAGCTCCTACGAGCAGTACTTC; CDR3: CASSFSSSYEQYF
length: 13; size: -; V: TRBV5-6; J: TRBJ2-2; D: -; DNA: TGTGCCAGCAGCCCGGCGGAGGACGGGGAGCTGTTTTTT; CDR3: CASSPAEDGELFF
length: 17; size: -; V: TRBV3-1/TRBV3-2; J: TRBJ2-5; D: -; DNA: TGTGCCAGCAGCCCCCCAGCTCCCCCTCTGAAACAAGAGACCCAGTACTTC; CDR3: CASSPPAPPLKQETQYF
length: 11; size: once; V: TRBV20-1; J: TRBJ1-2; D: TRBD1; DNA: TGCAGTGTTCGACAGGGACATGGCTACACCTTC; CDR3: CSVRQGHGYTF